This T cell receptor beta chain was documented in a study of blood T cell repertoires in COVID-19. Study overall: PBMCs, B-cell-depleted T cells, or T cells were the source of the cDNA or gDNA that made up the material.

The CDR3 consists of 16 residues. V was shortened by 3 bases and J by 2 bases, with 16 bases between the two germline ends. Germline CDR1 reads DFQATT; CDR2 reads SNEGSKA (reference sequence). The study counted Cohort 3 donors as recovered given two negative PCRs, clearance, or symptom resolution. As handled by the study authors: Reference gene primer amplification yielded estimated nucleated cell counts. The method was immunoSEQ multiplex PCR; TCRdb's version includes in-frame clones alone and lacks a portion of them. V, J and clone size derive from that table, while D and trimming were established from the DNA sequence. The data contain 370,000 or so clones, about 89% of them seen just once; the ten biggest clones take up 1.3%.

J is TRBJ1-4 and V is TRBV20-1, with D perhaps matching TRBD1 (5 bases). The sequencing input was PBMCs or T cells enriched from blood (not recorded which). The origin of this receptor is a man under 40 who had recovered from COVID-19. The CDR3 is CSASLTQGGTNEKLFF. The CDR3, as DNA: TGCAGTGCTAGTCTGACGCAGGGAGGTACTAATGAAAAACTGTTTTTT.